The 26 T cell receptor beta chains reported below all come from one sample, sequenced in a study of shared clonotypes between healthy human individuals. TCRdb's table, derived via immunoSEQ multiplex PCR, lists solely in-frame clones and lacks some. The table lists around 1 million clones, 60% to 85% of them singletons. Sample: memory CD4+ T cells sorted from blood. As for subset: CD45RA-negative fraction. These receptors were taken from a man aged 18 to 35 in good health.

This clone showed up just a few times. This rearrangement joins TRBV2 to TRBJ2-3; 8 nucleotides match TRBD2. There are 17 residues in the CDR3. The germline CDR1 and CDR2 sequences are SNHLY and FYNNEI. V shed 6 bases and J 2 bases; nucleotides not matched to a gene: 13. The CDR3 is CASRRAPVAGTTDTQYF. DNA for the CDR3: TGTGCCAGCAGGAGGGCTCCCGTAGCGGGGACCACAGATACGCAGTATTTT.

This chain uses TRBV5-1 with TRBJ1-3; 11 bases match TRBD1. Trimming took 5 bases from V and 3 from J; bases not matched to a gene: 4. The CDR3 consists of 15 residues. Germline CDR1 and CDR2: SGHRS and YFSETQ. In DNA form, the CDR3 reads TGCGCCAGCAGAGGACAGGGGGCAAGTGGAAACACCATATATTTT. Amino acids: CASRGQGASGNTIYF.

CDR3 loop: CASSLSGGGNTEAFF. The CDR3 region has the DNA TGTGCCAGCAGTTTATCAGGGGGCGGGAACACTGAAGCTTTCTTT. The rearrangement links TRBV28 to TRBJ1-1, with 8 bases aligning to TRBD1. In germline, CDR1 is MDHEN, CDR2 SYDVKM. The CDR3 has 15 amino acids. After removal of 1 base from V and 1 base from J, the junction contained 2 bases not matched to a gene. Filled out from reference TRBV28 and TRBJ1-1, the complete variable domain reads DVKVTQSSRYLVKRTGEKVFLECVQDMDHENMFWYRQDPGLGLRLIYFSYDVKMKEKGDIPEGYSVSREKKERFSLILESASTNQTSMYLCASSLSGGGNTEAFFGQGTRLTVV.

The V call is TRBV5-1, the J call TRBJ1-1; the D is unclear. The CDR3 runs 13 residues. Trimming took off 6 bases at V and 4 bases at J, with 13 bases between the two ends. Germline CDR1 reads SGHRS; CDR2 reads YFSETQ. The CDR3 DNA sequence: TGCGCCAGCAAGGTTACCCAATTCACTGAAGCTTTCTTT. Its protein product is CASKVTQFTEAFF.

The gene calls are TRBV7-2 and TRBJ2-1, with a possible D match to TRBD2 (6 bases). CDR1 and CDR2 (germline): SGHTA, FQGNSA. The CDR3 consists of 14 residues. Trimming removed 5 bases from V and 8 bases from J, with 16 bases in between. The CDR3 sequence: CASSPGLKVDEQFF. DNA for the CDR3: TGTGCCAGCAGCCCAGGACTAAAGGTGGATGAGCAGTTCTTC.

The chain carries TRBV5-1 and TRBJ2-7; 11 bases align to TRBD2. Per germline, CDR1 SGHRS and CDR2 YFSETQ. The CDR3 runs 15 residues. V lost 0 bases, J lost 6 bases, and 5 bases stayed unmatched. In nucleotides, the CDR3 is TGCGCCAGCAGCTTGGTAGGGACTAGCGGTAGCGAGCAGTACTTC. Amino acids: CASSLVGTSGSEQYF.

The genes are TRBV6-6 and TRBJ2-1, with a weak D call TRBD2 (7 bases). V dropped 6 bases and J dropped 8 bases, with 20 bases sitting between them. This CDR3 contains 15 residues. Germline V lookup: CDR1 MNHNY, CDR2 SVGAGI (reference sequence). CDR3 coding DNA: TGTGCCAGCAGCCTTACAGGGACTAAATCTGATGAGCAGTTCTTC. Translated, it gives CASSLTGTKSDEQFF.

This clone was counted between two and nine times. The J gene is TRBJ1-1, the V gene TRBV5-1; no clear D gene. Germline lookup yields CDR1 SGHRS and CDR2 YFSETQ. Trimming pared 7 bases from V and 0 bases from J, leaving 7 bases between. The CDR3 sequence is 12 residues long. The CDR3 coding sequence is TGCGCCAGCGGACTCATGAACACTGAAGCTTTCTTT. This sequence encodes CASGLMNTEAFF.

The chain has TRBV6-6 and TRBJ1-2; TRBD1 agrees at 8 bases. Trimming at V came to 2 bases and at J to 8 bases, leaving 10 bases not matched to a gene. Germline loops: CDR1 MNHNY, CDR2 SVGAGI (reference sequence). CDR3 length: 15 residues. The CDR3 sequence: CASSYPQGQGEGYTF. In DNA, the CDR3 is TGTGCCAGCAGTTACCCCCAAGGACAGGGAGAAGGCTACACCTTC.

V gene TRBV6-1 combines with J gene TRBJ2-7, with 10 bases lining up with TRBD2. The V gene's germline CDR1 is MNHNS and CDR2 SASEGT. After removal of 6 bases from V and 2 bases from J, the junction contained 4 bases not matched to a gene. The CDR3 covers 14 residues. The CDR3 sequence is CASRVAGGAYEQYF. CDR3 bases: TGTGCCAGCAGAGTAGCGGGGGGTGCCTACGAGCAGTACTTC.

This sequence joins TRBV6-6 and TRBJ1-2; 10 nucleotides agree with TRBD1. This CDR3 comprises 16 residues. With 5 bases clipped from V and 0 bases from J, the junction kept 6 bases outside the gene matches. Germline V gene data show CDR1 as MNHNY and CDR2 as SVGAGI (reference sequence). The CDR3 region has the DNA TGTGCCAGCAGTACCCGGACAGGGGGGGCTAACTATGGCTACACCTTC. Residues: CASSTRTGGANYGYTF.

The chain employs TRBV15 and TRBJ1-5; D perhaps matches TRBD1 (6 bases). The germline V and J ends were trimmed by 3 bases and 4 bases, with 13 bases remaining between them. The germline CDR1 and CDR2 sequences are LNHNV and YYDKDF (reference sequence). This CDR3 spans 15 amino acids. DNA of the CDR3: TGTGCCACCAGCAGTACCATGGGGGCAAATCAGCCCCAGCATTTT. This codes for CATSSTMGANQPQHF.

The chain is built from TRBV6-6 and TRBJ2-1, with D hard to call. Germline V gene sequence: CDR1 MNHNY, CDR2 SVGAGI (reference sequence). The CDR3 length is 12 residues. The V and J ends lost 0 bases and 6 bases respectively, with 3 bases between them. The CDR3 loop is CASSYSSNEQFF. The CDR3 coding sequence is TGTGCCAGCAGTTACTCGAGCAATGAGCAGTTCTTC.

This chain connects TRBV28 to TRBJ1-2; 7 bases are a match to TRBD1. This CDR3 comprises 13 residues. In germline, CDR1 is MDHEN, CDR2 SYDVKM. After removal of 8 bases from V and 3 bases from J, the junction contained 6 bases not matched to a gene. In DNA form, the CDR3 reads TGTGCCAGCGTTACAGGGGTGGACTATGGCTACACCTTC. It is translated as CASVTGVDYGYTF.

The rearrangement uses TRBV25-1 and TRBJ1-2; D possibly corresponds to TRBD1 (5 bases). The CDR3 contains 14 residues. In germline, CDR1 is MGHDK, CDR2 SYGVNS. V lost 4 bases to trimming and J lost 8 bases, with 17 bases between them. The CDR3 DNA sequence: TGTGCCAGCAGTGCCCGATCAGGGACGGGCGGCTACACCTTC. It specifies CASSARSGTGGYTF.

This clone has only one observation. This rearrangement joins TRBV5-8 to TRBJ2-2; 8 bases align to TRBD1. The CDR3 runs 12 residues. J lost 9 bases, V lost 4 bases, and 2 bases had no gene match. Germline V gene lookup returns CDR1 SGHTS and CDR2 YDEGEE. The DNA for the CDR3 is TGTGCCAGCAGCCGGACAGGGAGGGAGCTGTTTTTT. Its translation is CASSRTGRELFF.

The rearrangement joins TRBV18 to TRBJ2-7; D may correspond to TRBD1 or TRBD2 (5 bases each). The V end lost 3 bases, the J end lost 2 bases, and 14 bases lay between the germline ends. Germline CDR1 reads KGHSH; CDR2 reads LQKENI. The CDR3 is 15 residues long. The CDR3 region has the DNA TGTGCCAGCTCACCTGGGACCGTAGCCGCCTACGAGCAGTACTTC. Translated, it gives CASSPGTVAAYEQYF.

This chain uses TRBV7-2 with TRBJ2-4; 11 nucleotides align to TRBD2. This CDR3 contains 17 residues. Germline CDR1 SGHTA, CDR2 FQGNSA. The J segment lost 3 bases and the V segment lost 5 bases, leaving 9 bases of the junction unmatched. The CDR3 DNA is TGTGCCAGCAGCAAGAGAGGACTAGCGGGTTTCAAAAACATTCAGTACTTC. This sequence encodes CASSKRGLAGFKNIQYF.

The V gene is TRBV28, the J gene TRBJ1-2; a possible D gene is TRBD1 (6 bases). Germline CDR1 is MDHEN and CDR2 is SYDVKM. The CDR3 runs 13 residues. V lost 6 bases, J lost 2 bases, and 10 bases lay in between. CDR3 bases: TGTGCCAGCAGACAGGGTCCCAACTATGGCTACACCTTC. The encoded protein is CASRQGPNYGYTF.

This rearrangement joins TRBV6-1 to TRBJ2-7; TRBD1 might be the D (6 bases). The CDR3 consists of 15 residues. Germline CDR1 is MNHNS and CDR2 is SASEGT. Between the trimmed V and J ends, which lost 3 bases and 0 bases, there was a span of 12 bases. CDR3 sequence reads: CASSEPQGGSYEQYF. The CDR3, as DNA: TGTGCCAGCAGTGAGCCACAGGGCGGCTCCTACGAGCAGTACTTC.

This sequence joins TRBV29-1 and TRBJ1-1; TRBD1 matches 7 bases. CDR1 and CDR2 from the germline V gene are SQVTM and ANQGSEA. The length of the CDR3 is 15 residues. With V trimmed by 0 bases and J by 1 base, 5 bases remained unmatched. The CDR3, as DNA: TGCAGCGTTGAAGAGTATGGGACAGCGAACACTGAAGCTTTCTTT. Translating it yields CSVEEYGTANTEAFF.

This clone appeared many times. This chain uses TRBV7-8 with TRBJ2-2; D may correspond to TRBD1 or TRBD2 (6 bases each). This CDR3 has 15 amino acids. From germline, CDR1 is SGHVS and CDR2 FQNEAQ. The V end was cut by 5 bases, the J end by 7 bases, with 17 bases between. The CDR3: CASSGRGGRGGELFF. CDR3 nucleotide sequence: TGTGCCAGCAGCGGGAGAGGGGGGCGAGGCGGGGAGCTGTTTTTT.

This clone was found once. This chain connects TRBV7-2 to TRBJ1-1; 11 bases fit TRBD1. V was clipped by 5 bases and J by 1 base; unmatched bases: 12. The CDR3 has 18 amino acids. Germline-derived CDR1 and CDR2 are SGHTA and FQGNSA. CDR3 DNA: TGTGCCAGCAGCCGGGGACAGGGGGGCCTGCATGAGAACACTGAAGCTTTCTTT. This gives the protein CASSRGQGGLHENTEAFF.

The table lists this clone with a count of one. This sequence joins TRBV7-9 and TRBJ2-6, with D unresolved. V lost 1 base and J lost 0, with 13 bases in between. CDR1 is SEHNR, CDR2 FQNEAQ, per germline (reference sequence). The CDR3 consists of 18 residues. The CDR3 reads CASSLEVGKSSGANVLTF. CDR3 coding DNA: TGTGCCAGCAGCTTAGAAGTAGGAAAGAGCTCTGGGGCCAACGTCCTGACTTTC.

There are a few counts of this clone. The J gene is TRBJ1-5, the V gene TRBV6-1; D may be TRBD1 (6 bases). The CDR3 contains 15 residues. The germline V gene has CDR1 MNHNS and CDR2 SASEGT. V was pared by 2 bases and J by 7 bases, with 15 bases between. The CDR3: CASSETPQGRQPQHF. In nucleotides, the CDR3 is TGTGCCAGCAGTGAAACCCCCCAGGGGAGGCAGCCCCAGCATTTT.

In regard to this clone: The same CDR3 also results from other DNA sequences found in this sample. The J gene is TRBJ2-5, the V gene TRBV15; 7 nucleotides line up with TRBD2. CDR1 is LNHNV, CDR2 YYDKDF, per germline (reference sequence). The CDR3 is made up of 16 amino acids. J gave up 5 bases and V 0 bases, and 9 bases lay outside the gene matches. The CDR3 spells CATSREAGRGAETQYF. CDR3 nucleotides: TGTGCCACCAGCAGAGAGGCAGGGAGGGGAGCGGAGACCCAGTACTTC.